These 7 T cell receptor beta chains share one sample of origin, sequenced in a study of control samples from healthy donors and cancer patients. The data were produced by immunoSEQ multiplex PCR, yet TCRdb's version contains in-frame clones alone and is incomplete. The repertoire has tens of thousands of clones, 89% of them found once; the top ten carry 6.5% to 7.5%. The material sequenced was blood. The receptors come from a man aged 50-60 years in good health.

The chain links TRBV27 to TRBJ2-7; D gene ambiguous. Germline-derived CDR1 and CDR2 are MNHEY and SMNVEV (reference sequence). The CDR3 consists of 13 residues. V shed 5 bases and J shed 5 bases, with 13 bases lying between them. The chain's CDR3 is CASSPYAPHEQYF. The CDR3 region has the DNA TGTGCCAGCAGTCCTTATGCCCCCCACGAGCAGTACTTC.

The gene calls are TRBV12-5 and TRBJ1-1; TRBD1 matches 9 bases. The germline gives CDR1 LGHNT, CDR2 FRNRAP. V lost 5 bases to trimming and J lost 0 bases; unmatched junction nucleotides: 4. The CDR3 covers 15 residues. The CDR3 spells CASGTGQGLNTEAFF. The CDR3 region has the DNA TGTGCTAGTGGTACGGGACAGGGCTTGAACACTGAAGCTTTCTTT.

The chain is built from TRBV30 and TRBJ2-5; perhaps TRBD1 as D (5 bases). The CDR3 contains 14 residues. V was shortened by 1 base and J by 4 bases, with 13 bases between the two germline ends. CDR1 and CDR2 from the germline V gene are GTSNPN and SVGIG (reference sequence). CDR3 bases: TGTGCCTGGAGTGCTTCAGGGTTTCGAGAGACCCAGTACTTC. Its translation is CAWSASGFRETQYF. Based on the CDR3 plus reference TRBV30 and TRBJ2-5, the full variable domain is SQTIHQWPATLVQPVGSPLSLECTVEGTSNPNLYWYRQAAGRGLQLLFYSVGIGQISSEVPQNLSASRPQDRQFILSSKKLLLSDSGFYLCAWSASGFRETQYFGPGTRLLVL.

The chain links TRBV5-1 to TRBJ2-2; TRBD2 matches 9 bases. J lost 6 bases, V lost 6 bases, and 27 bases had no gene match. The CDR3 extends over 21 amino acids. Germline V gives CDR1 SGHRS, CDR2 YFSETQ. The CDR3: CASTRYTGAFPRGGASGELFF. In nucleotides, the CDR3 is TGCGCCAGCACCCGATATACCGGGGCCTTTCCCCGCGGGGGGGCGTCCGGGGAGCTGTTTTTT.

The rearrangement links TRBV11-3 to TRBJ1-1; a weak D match, TRBD1 (6 bases). The CDR3 extends over 15 amino acids. The germline V and J ends were trimmed by 5 bases and 4 bases, with 17 bases remaining between them. The germline CDR1 and CDR2 sequences are SGHNT and YENEEA. CDR3 protein: CASSRRLDRSTEAFF. DNA for the CDR3: TGTGCCAGCAGCCGGCGCTTGGACAGAAGCACTGAAGCTTTCTTT.

This sequence joins TRBV5-1 and TRBJ1-4, with D possibly matching TRBD1 (5 bases). This CDR3 has 14 amino acids. Germline CDR1 reads SGHRS; CDR2 reads YFSETQ. Trimming took 4 bases from V and 4 from J, leaving 11 bases between them. CDR3 DNA: TGCGCCAGCAGCGAGGGACTGAATAATGAAAAACTGTTTTTT. The encoded protein is CASSEGLNNEKLFF.

The chain uses TRBV19 and TRBJ2-7, with D possibly matching TRBD2 (6 bases). V lost 3 bases and J lost 0, with 12 bases in between. Germline CDR1 and CDR2: LNHDA and SQIVND (reference sequence). The CDR3 sequence is 15 residues long. The CDR3 DNA is TGTGCCAGTAGTATGGGGCACGGGAGCTCCTACGAGCAGTACTTC. Amino acids: CASSMGHGSSYEQYF. The full variable domain, in which reference TRBV19 and TRBJ2-7 provide the parts outside the CDR3, is DGGITQSPKYLFRKEGQNVTLSCEQNLNHDAMYWYRQDPGQGLRLIYYSQIVNDFQKGDIAEGYSVSREKKESFPLTVTSAQKNPTAFYLCASSMGHGSSYEQYFGPGTRLTVT.